The rows below give T cell receptor beta chains drawn from one sample of a study of blood T cell repertoires in COVID-19. TCRdb's table, derived via immunoSEQ multiplex PCR, lists solely in-frame clones and lacks some. The sample consists of approximately 72,000 clones, 84% of them appearing once. Sample: peripheral blood. These TCRs come from a man in his forties or fifties with active COVID-19. CDR3s include the opening cysteine and the closing phenylalanine or tryptophan. The D gene is left open where the match is weak. The listing skips clone size in some rows; elsewhere it reads once, few, many or a size class.

D gene	CDR3 length	V gene	J gene	clone size	CDR3 protein	CDR3 DNA
-	16	TRBV5-1	TRBJ2-5	few	CASSSGLGGIQETQYF	TGCGCCAGCAGCTCGGGTCTTGGGGGGATACAAGAGACCCAGTACTTC
-	15	TRBV18	TRBJ2-1	-	CASSLMVGLNNEQFF	TGTGCCAGCTCACTAATGGTAGGACTTAACAATGAGCAGTTCTTC
TRBD2	17	TRBV7-9	TRBJ2-3	-	CASSLGLAGDYTDTQYF	TGTGCCAGCAGCTTAGGGCTAGCGGGGGATTACACAGATACGCAGTATTTT
-	15	TRBV5-6	TRBJ2-7	-	CASSSLTHRSGEQYF	TGTGCCAGCAGCTCATTGACACACCGATCCGGCGAGCAGTACTTC
TRBD1	17	TRBV18	TRBJ2-5	-	CASSPRVTGGPQETQYF	TGTGCCAGCTCACCACGAGTGACAGGGGGGCCCCAAGAGACCCAGTACTTC
-	13	TRBV27	TRBJ2-3	-	CASGDISTDTQYF	TGTGCCAGCGGGGACATAAGCACAGATACGCAGTATTTT
-	19	TRBV4-2	TRBJ2-6	-	CASSQAPESRGSGANVLTF	TGTGCCAGCAGCCAAGCCCCGGAAAGCCGGGGCTCTGGGGCCAACGTCCTGACTTTC
-	13	TRBV7-2	TRBJ2-3	-	CASSLDWRTVSYF	TGTGCCAGCAGCTTAGACTGGAGGACAGTAAGCTATTTT
TRBD1	17	TRBV7-2	TRBJ2-3	-	CASSLPATGGGTDTQYF	TGTGCCAGCAGCTTACCAGCGACAGGGGGAGGCACAGATACGCAGTATTTT
-	13	TRBV11-2	TRBJ2-5	-	CASSSARGETQYF	TGTGCCAGCAGCTCCGCGAGGGGGGAGACCCAGTACTTC
-	15	TRBV5-1	TRBJ2-7	-	CASSSTGQKSYEQYF	TGCGCCAGCAGCTCCACAGGGCAGAAGTCCTACGAGCAGTACTTC
-	14	TRBV30	TRBJ2-1	-	CAWSKEWGGNEQFF	TGTGCCTGGAGTAAGGAGTGGGGAGGCAATGAGCAGTTCTTC
-	13	TRBV11-3	TRBJ2-2	-	CASSGEDTGELFF	TGTGCCAGCAGCGGGGAGGACACCGGGGAGCTGTTTTTT
-	15	TRBV10-3	TRBJ1-1	-	CAISELSGVDTEAFF	TGTGCCATCAGTGAACTCTCAGGGGTGGACACTGAAGCTTTCTTT
TRBD1	14	TRBV10-2	TRBJ2-7	-	CASRQGAVSDEQYF	TGCGCCAGCAGACAGGGGGCTGTGTCGGACGAGCAGTACTTC
TRBD1	14	TRBV5-6	TRBJ2-3	-	CASSFGTGADTQYF	TGTGCCAGCAGCTTCGGGACAGGGGCAGATACGCAGTATTTT
TRBD2	14	TRBV20-1	TRBJ2-3	-	CSASRTSDVDTQYF	TGCAGTGCTAGTAGGACTAGCGACGTAGATACGCAGTATTTT
-	16	TRBV19	TRBJ2-7	-	CASSIVGGNHHYEQYF	TGTGCCAGTAGTATAGTTGGAGGGAACCACCACTACGAGCAGTACTTC
TRBD1	15	TRBV3-1/TRBV3-2	TRBJ2-3	-	CASSPPGQGTDTQYF	TGTGCCAGCAGCCCTCCGGGACAGGGCACAGATACGCAGTATTTT
TRBD1	17	TRBV18	TRBJ1-5	-	CASSPSPGQGRGQPQHF	TGTGCCAGCTCACCCTCGCCGGGACAGGGTAGAGGGCAGCCCCAGCATTTT
TRBD1	16	TRBV25-1	TRBJ1-4	once	CASSELLNRGGEKLFF	TGTGCCAGCAGTGAACTTCTCAACAGGGGAGGTGAAAAACTGTTTTTT
-	14	TRBV7-9	TRBJ1-2	-	CASSLASGNYGYTF	TGTGCCAGCAGCTTAGCGTCGGGTAACTATGGCTACACCTTC
-	16	TRBV9	TRBJ1-1	few	CASSVVSGARSTEAFF	TGTGCCAGCAGCGTAGTTTCAGGGGCCAGATCCACTGAAGCTTTCTTT
TRBD2	16	TRBV11-2	TRBJ2-1	-	CASSFTSSGGAGEQFF	TGTGCCAGCAGCTTTACCTCTAGCGGGGGGGCGGGAGAGCAGTTCTTC
TRBD1	17	TRBV7-9	TRBJ2-7	-	CASSFLPRTGDSYEQYF	TGTGCCAGCAGCTTTCTTCCTCGGACAGGGGACTCCTACGAGCAGTACTTC
TRBD2	17	TRBV15	TRBJ2-5	-	CATSRPVREAGEETQYF	TGTGCCACCAGCCGACCAGTGAGGGAGGCGGGGGAAGAGACCCAGTACTTC
-	14	TRBV7-9	TRBJ1-5	-	CASSFLDSNQPQHF	TGTGCCAGCAGCTTTTTAGATAGCAATCAGCCCCAGCATTTT
TRBD2	14	TRBV6-5	TRBJ2-1	-	CASRYTGGRNEQFF	TGTGCCAGCAGATACACGGGGGGGCGTAATGAGCAGTTCTTC
-	17	TRBV19	TRBJ2-3	-	CASSPQGLVTSTDTQYF	TGTGCCAGTAGTCCCCAGGGATTGGTAACTAGCACAGATACGCAGTATTTT
-	13	TRBV27	TRBJ2-7	-	CASSLGGSYEQYF	TGTGCCAGCAGTCTCGGTGGCTCCTACGAGCAGTACTTC
TRBD2	13	TRBV2	TRBJ2-2	-	CASWTSGTGELFF	TGTGCCAGCTGGACTAGCGGGACCGGGGAGCTGTTTTTT
-	12	TRBV3-1/TRBV3-2	TRBJ2-7	-	CASSQAVSRQYF	TGTGCCAGCAGCCAAGCCGTCTCTAGGCAGTACTTC
-	14	TRBV25-1	TRBJ2-1	-	CASSEPYRHNEQFF	TGTGCCAGCAGTGAACCCTACAGGCACAATGAGCAGTTCTTC
-	15	TRBV7-9	TRBJ2-2	-	CASSLAQGNTGELFF	TGTGCCAGCAGCTTAGCCCAGGGGAACACCGGGGAGCTGTTTTTT
TRBD1	17	TRBV7-9	TRBJ1-3	-	CASSLGLDRGPGNTIYF	TGTGCCAGCAGCTTAGGCCTGGACAGGGGGCCTGGAAACACCATATATTTT
TRBD1	14	TRBV6-5	TRBJ1-4	many	CASRPRPGGEKLFF	TGTGCCAGCAGACCCCGCCCAGGGGGTGAAAAACTGTTTTTT
TRBD1	13	TRBV23-1	TRBJ1-2	-	CASSQDRIRSYTF	TGCGCCAGCAGTCAGGACAGGATACGAAGCTACACCTTC
TRBD2	13	TRBV25-1	TRBJ2-7	-	CASSDGGAYEQYF	TGTGCCAGCAGTGACGGGGGGGCCTACGAGCAGTACTTC
-	16	TRBV7-9	TRBJ2-5	once	CASSPSGTGGKETQYF	TGTGCCAGCAGCCCAAGTGGTACAGGTGGGAAAGAGACCCAGTACTTC
-	14	TRBV3-1/TRBV3-2	TRBJ1-5	-	CASSQQQGNQPQHF	TGTGCCAGCAGCCAACAACAGGGCAATCAGCCCCAGCATTTT
TRBD1	13	TRBV2	TRBJ1-1	-	CAGNRDRDTEAFF	TGTGCCGGTAACCGGGACAGGGACACTGAAGCTTTCTTT
-	15	TRBV19	TRBJ1-4	-	CASSIGESLGEKLFF	TGTGCCAGTAGTATCGGGGAGTCCCTGGGCGAAAAACTGTTTTTT
-	16	TRBV19	TRBJ1-1	-	CASSIVTGNMNTEAFF	TGTGCCAGTAGTATAGTTACAGGCAACATGAACACTGAAGCTTTCTTT
TRBD2	18	TRBV6-2/TRBV6-3	TRBJ2-7	once	CASSSQGAGEGLHYEQYF	TGTGCCAGCAGTTCCCAGGGAGCGGGAGAAGGGCTACATTACGAGCAGTACTTC
-	13	TRBV12-5	TRBJ2-7	-	CASGHTSSYEQYF	TGTGCTAGTGGCCACACCAGCTCCTACGAGCAGTACTTC
-	18	TRBV25-1	TRBJ2-6	-	CASSAPPNRASGANVLTF	TGTGCCAGCAGTGCCCCCCCGAATCGAGCCTCTGGGGCCAACGTCCTGACTTTC
-	16	TRBV2	TRBJ1-1	-	CASSELEGLGNTEAFF	TGTGCCAGCAGTGAATTGGAGGGGCTGGGGAACACTGAAGCTTTCTTT
-	14	TRBV7-2	TRBJ2-5	-	CASSLGWRGETQYF	TGTGCCAGCAGCTTAGGTTGGCGAGGGGAGACCCAGTACTTC
TRBD1	16	TRBV7-2	TRBJ1-2	-	CASSLQTGGGIYGYTF	TGTGCCAGCAGCCTACAGACAGGAGGGGGCATCTATGGCTACACCTTC
-	13	TRBV7-2	TRBJ2-7	-	CASSLVFTYEQYF	TGTGCCAGCAGCTTAGTTTTCACCTACGAGCAGTACTTC
-	13	TRBV12-3/TRBV12-4	TRBJ2-7	-	CASSLQGSSEQYF	TGTGCCAGCAGTTTACAGGGGTCCTCCGAGCAGTACTTC
-	17	TRBV21-1	TRBJ1-1	-	CASSKGIWTGSNTEAFF	TGTGCCAGCAGCAAGGGCATTTGGACAGGGTCGAACACTGAAGCTTTCTTT
-	13	TRBV6-6	TRBJ1-5	-	CASSYHRAQPQHF	TGTGCCAGCAGTTACCATCGCGCTCAGCCCCAGCATTTT